The 23 T cell receptor beta chains presented below share a single source sample, sequenced in a study of blood T cell repertoires in COVID-19. Profiling relied on immunoSEQ multiplex PCR, and the TCRdb table lists in-frame clones only, not all of them. The repertoire holds 300,000 or so clones, with about 89% as singletons. Sequencing was performed on peripheral blood. Receptors were obtained from a woman aged 40 to 49 who had recovered from COVID-19.

The V gene is TRBV4-1, the J gene TRBJ2-3; 12 positions match TRBD1. There are 17 residues in the CDR3. The V gene's germline CDR1 is MGHRA and CDR2 YSYEKL. Losses at the gene ends were 3 bases for V and 4 bases for J; bases not matched to a gene: 8. The CDR3: CASSQRGTGGGPDTQYF. CDR3 DNA: TGCGCCAGCAGCCAGCGAGGGACAGGGGGCGGTCCAGATACGCAGTATTTT.

The rearrangement links TRBV14 to TRBJ2-5, with D maybe TRBD1 (6 bases). The germline gives CDR1 SGHDN, CDR2 FVKESK. This CDR3 has 15 residues. Trimming stripped 0 bases from V and 0 bases from J, with 8 bases between. CDR3 sequence reads: CASSQEDRHQETQYF. In DNA, the CDR3 is TGTGCCAGCAGCCAAGAAGACAGGCACCAAGAGACCCAGTACTTC. The variable domain in full, with the rest retrieved from reference TRBV14 and TRBJ2-5, is EAGVTQFPSHSVIEKGQTVTLRCDPISGHDNLYWYRRVMGKEIKFLLHFVKESKQDESGMPNNRFLAERTGGTYSTLKVQPAELEDSGVYFCASSQEDRHQETQYFGPGTRLLVL.

This sequence joins TRBV11-3 and TRBJ2-2; D perhaps matches TRBD2 (6 bases). Trimming took 5 bases from V and 5 from J, leaving 18 bases between them. The V gene's germline CDR1 is SGHNT and CDR2 YENEEA. CDR3 size: 16 residues. The CDR3 is CASSIYGGVGTGELFF. CDR3 DNA sequence: TGTGCCAGCAGCATCTACGGAGGGGTTGGGACCGGGGAGCTGTTTTTT.

The chain uses TRBV27 and TRBJ1-1; the D gene is possibly TRBD1 (6 bases). Trimming cost V 5 bases and J 4 bases, with 14 bases left between them. The CDR3 covers 14 residues. Germline V gene lookup returns CDR1 MNHEY and CDR2 SMNVEV (reference sequence). This CDR3 is CASSGGSASTEAFF. DNA of the CDR3: TGTGCCAGCAGTGGGGGCAGCGCGAGCACTGAAGCTTTCTTT.

The chain recombines TRBV2 with TRBJ2-7, with D possibly matching TRBD2 (5 bases). Germline V gene data show CDR1 as SNHLY and CDR2 as FYNNEI. This CDR3 is built from 13 residues. With 6 bases removed from V and 3 bases from J, the gap between germline ends came to 12 bases. Here the CDR3 reads CASRRGLDYEQYF. The CDR3 DNA sequence: TGTGCCAGCAGACGTGGACTGGACTACGAGCAGTACTTC. The full variable domain, in which reference TRBV2 and TRBJ2-7 provide the parts outside the CDR3, is EPEVTQTPSHQVTQMGQEVILRCVPISNHLYFYWYRQILGQKVEFLVSFYNNEISEKSEIFDDQFSVERPDGSNFTLKIRSTKLEDSAMYFCASRRGLDYEQYFGPGTRLTVT.

The V call is TRBV4-3, the J call TRBJ2-3, with TRBD2 matching 10 bases. The length of the CDR3 is 18 residues. V lost 1 base, J lost 4 bases, and 11 bases stayed unmatched. The germline V gene encodes CDR1 LGHNA and CDR2 YSLEER. The CDR3 here is CASSQVPPLSGGPDTQYF. CDR3 coding DNA: TGCGCCAGCAGCCAAGTCCCCCCCCTTAGCGGGGGGCCAGATACGCAGTATTTT.

This chain connects TRBV11-3 to TRBJ2-1, with 9 bases lining up with TRBD1. V lost 5 bases and J lost 3; bases outside the gene matches: 5. The CDR3 extends over 15 amino acids. Germline values: CDR1 SGHNT, CDR2 YENEEA. The CDR3 here is CASSTGTGNYNEQFF. CDR3 coding DNA: TGTGCCAGCAGCACCGGGACAGGGAACTACAATGAGCAGTTCTTC.

This sequence joins TRBV30 and TRBJ1-5; no definite D call. Germline lookup yields CDR1 GTSNPN and CDR2 SVGIG (reference sequence). The CDR3 has 13 residues. V dropped 4 bases and J dropped 2 bases, with 9 bases sitting between them. In nucleotides, the CDR3 is TGTGCCTGGACCCGGCAGGGCAATCAGCCCCAGCATTTT. It yields the protein CAWTRQGNQPQHF.

This clone was detected only a few times. The chain carries TRBV5-6 and TRBJ1-2; perhaps TRBD1 as D (6 bases). V was shortened by 2 bases and J by 12 bases, with 20 bases between the two germline ends. Per the germline V gene, CDR1 is SGHDT and CDR2 is YYEEEE. The CDR3 totals 14 residues. CDR3 region: CASSFSGGPPGNTF. In DNA form, the CDR3 reads TGTGCCAGCAGCTTCTCCGGGGGGCCTCCCGGGAACACCTTC.

The chain combines TRBV19 with TRBJ1-1; TRBD1 matches at 7 bases. CDR3 length: 11 amino acids. J gave up 8 bases and V 10 bases, and 7 bases lay outside the gene matches. The germline CDR1 and CDR2 sequences are LNHDA and SQIVND (reference sequence). The CDR3 here is CATATGIEAFF. In DNA form, the CDR3 reads TGTGCCACCGCGACAGGGATAGAAGCTTTCTTT.

The J gene is TRBJ1-5, the V gene TRBV15; 10 bases line up with TRBD1. The V gene end was trimmed by 1 base and the J gene end by 4 bases; junction bases not matched to a gene: 7. Germline-derived CDR1 and CDR2 are LNHNV and YYDKDF (reference sequence). The CDR3 length is 17 residues. The CDR3, as DNA: TGTGCCACCAGCAGAGCGGGGACAGGGGCTTCAAATCAGCCCCAGCATTTT. Residues: CATSRAGTGASNQPQHF.

The V gene is TRBV19, the J gene TRBJ1-3; 7 bases map to TRBD1. The germline CDR1 and CDR2 sequences are LNHDA and SQIVND (reference sequence). CDR3 length: 14 amino acids. V lost 7 bases and J lost 8; bases outside the gene matches: 11. The CDR3 loop reads CASKKDRAKDTIYF. The CDR3 DNA sequence: TGTGCCAGTAAGAAAGACAGGGCGAAGGACACCATATATTTT. Combining the CDR3 with reference TRBV19 and TRBJ1-3 gives the whole variable domain DGGITQSPKYLFRKEGQNVTLSCEQNLNHDAMYWYRQDPGQGLRLIYYSQIVNDFQKGDIAEGYSVSREKKESFPLTVTSAQKNPTAFYLCASKKDRAKDTIYFGEGSWLTVV.

The genes are TRBV19 and TRBJ2-7; no clear D. Germline V gene sequence: CDR1 LNHDA, CDR2 SQIVND (reference sequence). Trimming removed 0 bases at V and 3 bases at J, with 3 bases between. This CDR3 has 12 residues. Here the CDR3 DNA reads TGTGCCAGTAGTATAGACGGCTACGAGCAGTACTTC. It specifies CASSIDGYEQYF. The complete variable domain, with remaining parts taken from reference TRBV19 and TRBJ2-7, reads DGGITQSPKYLFRKEGQNVTLSCEQNLNHDAMYWYRQDPGQGLRLIYYSQIVNDFQKGDIAEGYSVSREKKESFPLTVTSAQKNPTAFYLCASSIDGYEQYFGPGTRLTVT.

V and J are TRBV3-1 (or the pseudogene TRBV3-2) and TRBJ2-3; D is unresolved. This CDR3 region has 15 residues. V was shortened by 3 bases and J by 4 bases, with 14 bases between the two germline ends. Germline V gives CDR1 LGHDT, CDR2 YNNKEL (reference sequence). This CDR3 reads CASSQTRSAADTQYF. CDR3 DNA sequence: TGTGCCAGCAGCCAGACGCGGAGCGCTGCAGATACGCAGTATTTT.

The V call is TRBV7-9, the J call TRBJ2-6; possible D gene TRBD2, 7 bases. The V end was cut by 5 bases, the J end by 1 base, with 12 bases between. This CDR3 is built from 16 residues. From germline, CDR1 is SEHNR and CDR2 FQNEAQ (reference sequence). The CDR3 nucleotides read TGTGCCAGCAGCCCAGGGGAGGGGTCTGGGGCCAACGTCCTGACTTTC. Its translation is CASSPGEGSGANVLTF.

The chain uses TRBV5-1 and TRBJ2-1, with 8 bases aligning to TRBD2. Germline CDR1 is SGHRS and CDR2 is YFSETQ. The CDR3 is 16 residues long. With V trimmed by 4 bases and J by 7 bases, 13 bases remained unmatched. CDR3: CASSRGYGGAGNEQFF. In DNA form, the CDR3 reads TGCGCCAGCAGCAGGGGGTACGGGGGGGCCGGGAATGAGCAGTTCTTC.

This chain joins TRBV10-3 and TRBJ2-6; TRBD2 aligns across 8 bases. CDR3 length: 15 amino acids. V shed 8 bases and J 4 bases; nucleotides not matched to a gene: 7. The V gene's germline CDR1 is ENHRY and CDR2 SYGVKD. CDR3 sequence: CAIRGGAGGANVLTF. Written as DNA, the CDR3 is TGTGCCATCCGGGGGGGCGCAGGAGGGGCCAACGTCCTGACTTTC.

The chain links TRBV6-2 or TRBV6-3 to TRBJ2-5, with 9 bases aligning to TRBD1. The ends lost 2 bases at V and 6 bases at J; junction bases unmatched: 7. The CDR3 is 15 residues long. In germline, CDR1 is MNHEY, CDR2 SVGEGT. CDR3 coding DNA: TGTGCCAGCAGTTACGGCGGGACAGGGAAGAAGACCCAGTACTTC. Translation gives CASSYGGTGKKTQYF.

V gene TRBV6-5 combines with J gene TRBJ1-2; D not resolved. Trimming removed 7 bases from V and 4 bases from J, with 16 bases in between. CDR3 length: 14 residues. Germline V gives CDR1 MNHEY, CDR2 SVGAGI. The DNA for the CDR3 is TGTGCCAGCACCACCGCCGGCAGGCTCTATGGCTACACCTTC. Translated, it gives CASTTAGRLYGYTF.

The genes are TRBV10-1 and TRBJ1-2; D call uncertain. Trimming took off 0 bases at V and 2 bases at J, with 13 bases between the two ends. The CDR3 contains 16 residues. Germline loops: CDR1 WNHNN, CDR2 SYGVQD (reference sequence). CDR3 coding DNA: TGCGCCAGCAGTGAGTCGACACCGGCGCAGAACTATGGCTACACCTTC. Its translation is CASSESTPAQNYGYTF.

This chain uses TRBV2 with TRBJ1-4; 7 bases match TRBD1. After removal of 6 bases from V and 8 bases from J, the junction contained 6 bases not matched to a gene. The CDR3 totals 13 residues. In germline, CDR1 is SNHLY, CDR2 FYNNEI. CDR3 bases: TGTGCCAGCAGACAGGGGCGTGAGGAAAAACTGTTTTTT. This codes for CASRQGREEKLFF.

The rearrangement uses TRBV28 and TRBJ1-2; D not resolved. Germline V gene lookup returns CDR1 MDHEN and CDR2 SYDVKM. CDR3 length: 15 amino acids. Trimming stripped 7 bases from V and 0 bases from J, with 15 bases between. CDR3 sequence reads: CASNRRALTNYGYTF. Written as DNA, the CDR3 is TGTGCCAGCAACCGGAGAGCCCTCACTAACTATGGCTACACCTTC.

J is TRBJ2-1 and V is TRBV9; 11 bases map to TRBD2. The CDR3 runs 16 residues. J lost 4 bases, V lost 4 bases, and 7 bases had no gene match. Germline V CDR1 and CDR2: SGDLS, YYNGEE. DNA of the CDR3: TGTGCCAGCAGCCCATTTAGCGGGGGGGTATACAATGAGCAGTTCTTC. Translating gives CASSPFSGGVYNEQFF.